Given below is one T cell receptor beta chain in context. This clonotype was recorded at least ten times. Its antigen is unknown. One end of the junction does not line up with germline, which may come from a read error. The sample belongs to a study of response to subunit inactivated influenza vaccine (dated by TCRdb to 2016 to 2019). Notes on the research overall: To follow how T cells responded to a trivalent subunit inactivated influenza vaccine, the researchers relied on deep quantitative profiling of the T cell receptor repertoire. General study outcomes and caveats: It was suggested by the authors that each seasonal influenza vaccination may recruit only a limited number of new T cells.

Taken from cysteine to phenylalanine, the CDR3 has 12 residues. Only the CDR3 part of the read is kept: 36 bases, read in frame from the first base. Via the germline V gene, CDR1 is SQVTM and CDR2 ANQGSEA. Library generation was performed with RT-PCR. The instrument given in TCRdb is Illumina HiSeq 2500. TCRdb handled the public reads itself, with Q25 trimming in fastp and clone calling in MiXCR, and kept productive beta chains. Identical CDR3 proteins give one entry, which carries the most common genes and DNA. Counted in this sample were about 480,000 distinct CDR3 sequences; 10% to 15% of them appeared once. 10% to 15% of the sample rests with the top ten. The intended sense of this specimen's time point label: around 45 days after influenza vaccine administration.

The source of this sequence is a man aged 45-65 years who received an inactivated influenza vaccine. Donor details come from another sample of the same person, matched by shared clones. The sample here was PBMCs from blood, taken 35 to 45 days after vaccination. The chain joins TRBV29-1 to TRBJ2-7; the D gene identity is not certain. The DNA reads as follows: TGCAGCGTTCAAGACGGAATCTACGAGCAGTACTTC. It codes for CSVQDGIYEQYF.